These 21 T cell receptor beta chains originate from one sample sequenced in a study of blood T cell repertoires in COVID-19. Clones were sequenced by immunoSEQ multiplex PCR, and TCRdb holds only the in-frame ones, with some missing. The sample carries about 150,000 clones, approximately 79% recorded once. The material sequenced was peripheral blood. The receptor set was obtained from a man aged 45 to 65 with active or convalescent COVID-19.

This clone came up once. The chain links TRBV25-1 to TRBJ2-7, with TRBD2 matching 12 bases. Looked up from germline, CDR1 is MGHDK and CDR2 is SYGVNS. This CDR3 has 16 residues. V shed 5 bases and J 5 bases; nucleotides not matched to a gene: 10. The DNA of the CDR3 is TGTGCCAGCAGTCCCCTTCGGACTAGCGGGAATCACGAGCAGTACTTC. Protein: CASSPLRTSGNHEQYF.

This clone was observed a handful of times. The J gene is TRBJ1-5, the V gene TRBV19; D might be TRBD1 (6 bases). Germline V gene lookup returns CDR1 LNHDA and CDR2 SQIVND (reference sequence). The V gene lost 7 bases and the J gene lost 5 bases, with 15 bases spanning the gap. The CDR3 spans 14 residues. The CDR3 spells CASNGGPGDQPQHF. The CDR3 nucleotides are TGTGCCAGTAACGGGGGGCCTGGTGATCAGCCCCAGCATTTT.

This clone was counted a single time. The chain links TRBV28 to TRBJ1-3, with 8 nucleotides matching TRBD1. V lost 5 bases, J lost 1 base, and 4 bases stayed unmatched. The CDR3 is made up of 15 amino acids. The germline V gene encodes CDR1 MDHEN and CDR2 SYDVKM. CDR3 loop: CASSGRGPSGNTIYF. The CDR3 DNA follows: TGTGCCAGCAGTGGCAGGGGGCCTTCTGGAAACACCATATATTTT.

The rearrangement links TRBV6-5 to TRBJ1-2; 7 bases fit TRBD1. CDR3 length: 15 amino acids. Germline CDR1 is MNHEY and CDR2 is SVGAGI. V lost 6 bases and J lost 4; bases outside the gene matches: 11. The CDR3 DNA sequence: TGTGCCAGCAGCCCCTACGAAGGGGGCACCTATGGCTACACCTTC. Its protein product is CASSPYEGGTYGYTF.

DNA of the CDR3: TGTGCCAGCAGTTACACTGGGACAGGTCGCGGCGAGCAGTACTTC. It yields the protein CASSYTGTGRGEQYF. This sequence joins TRBV6-5 and TRBJ2-7, with 8 bases fitting TRBD1. CDR1 MNHEY and CDR2 SVGAGI come from the germline V gene. The junction had 9 bases not matched to a gene; V was cut back by 2 bases and J by 6 bases. The CDR3 consists of 15 residues.

In this sample, this clone turned up a few times. This rearrangement joins TRBV27 to TRBJ1-1, with 9 positions matching TRBD1. Germline CDR1 is MNHEY and CDR2 is SMNVEV (reference sequence). This CDR3 comprises 17 residues. Unmatched junction bases numbered 17, after V lost 2 bases and J lost 10 bases. The CDR3 here is CASSLTATGGLLIGAFF. In DNA, the CDR3 is TGTGCCAGCAGTTTAACCGCAACAGGGGGCCTACTGATTGGAGCTTTCTTT.

V usage is TRBV7-2 and J usage is TRBJ2-3, with D perhaps matching TRBD2 (6 bases). The CDR3 consists of 15 residues. CDR1 and CDR2 (germline): SGHTA, FQGNSA. The V gene lost 1 base and the J gene lost 0 bases, with 8 bases spanning the gap. The CDR3 coding sequence is TGTGCCAGCAGCTTAGTTGGGACTAGCACAGATACGCAGTATTTT. It translates to CASSLVGTSTDTQYF. The full variable domain, with the rest looked up from reference TRBV7-2 and TRBJ2-3, is GAGVSQSPSNKVTEKGKDVELRCDPISGHTALYWYRQSLGQGLEFLIYFQGNSAPDKSGLPSDRFSAERTGGSVSTLTIQRTQQEDSAVYLCASSLVGTSTDTQYFGPGTRLTVL.

This clone came up many times. The rearrangement links TRBV28 to TRBJ2-7; 10 nucleotides agree with TRBD2. There are 13 residues in the CDR3. The V and J ends lost 7 bases and 6 bases, in that order; junction bases with no gene match: 6. In germline, CDR1 is MDHEN, CDR2 SYDVKM. CDR3 sequence reads: CASTPGLALEQYF. The CDR3 coding sequence is TGTGCCAGCACCCCGGGACTAGCGCTCGAGCAGTACTTC.

The CDR3, as DNA: TGTGCCAGCACGACTCTTCCCTCCTACAATGAGCAGTTCTTC. Its protein is CASTTLPSYNEQFF. V and J are TRBV21-1 and TRBJ2-1; no DNA check was done on the table's D call, TRBD2. TRBV21-1 is a documented pseudogene. This CDR3 spans 14 amino acids.

This clone was seen only a few times. The chain uses TRBV6-2 or TRBV6-3 and TRBJ2-1; 8 bases agree with TRBD1. V was clipped by 6 bases and J by 10 bases; unmatched bases: 8. There are 13 residues in the CDR3. CDR1 is MNHEY, CDR2 SVGEGT, per germline. Written as DNA, the CDR3 is TGTGCCAGCAGCCGGACAGGGCCCCACGAGCAGTTCTTC. Translated: CASSRTGPHEQFF.

This chain joins TRBV9 and TRBJ1-3; TRBD1 aligns across 7 bases. The CDR3 consists of 15 residues. Germline V gene lookup returns CDR1 SGDLS and CDR2 YYNGEE. Trimming at V came to 3 bases and at J to 7 bases, leaving 10 bases not matched to a gene. The chain's CDR3 is CASSGPQGRANTIYF. The CDR3 DNA sequence: TGTGCCAGCAGCGGACCACAGGGGAGAGCGAACACCATATATTTT.

The chain uses TRBV18 and TRBJ2-5; D remains ambiguous. Germline CDR1 and CDR2: KGHSH and LQKENI. The CDR3 has 12 residues. V lost 2 bases, J lost 4 bases, and 5 bases lay in between. The CDR3: CASSPGRETQYF. Written as DNA, the CDR3 is TGTGCCAGCTCACCAGGCAGAGAGACCCAGTACTTC.

This clone was picked up one time. The chain couples TRBV7-3 to TRBJ2-5; D gene uncertain. Per germline, CDR1 SGHTA and CDR2 FQGTGA. This CDR3 region has 13 residues. V was shortened by 1 base and J by 5 bases, with 8 bases between the two germline ends. Here the CDR3 DNA reads TGTGCCAGCAGCTTAAGAGGTCAGGAGACCCAGTACTTC. Protein product: CASSLRGQETQYF.

This chain connects TRBV5-6 to TRBJ2-4; maybe TRBD2 (6 bases). The CDR3 spans 13 residues. Trimming shortened V by 1 base and J by 7 bases, and 9 bases separated the two germline ends. Germline V gives CDR1 SGHDT, CDR2 YYEEEE. The CDR3 loop reads CASSLTGVNIQYF. The CDR3 DNA follows: TGTGCCAGCAGCTTGACGGGAGTGAACATTCAGTACTTC.

This chain links TRBV5-4 with TRBJ1-6; 7 bases line up with TRBD1. The V gene's germline CDR1 is SGHNT and CDR2 YYREEE (reference sequence). Trimming cost V 4 bases and J 8 bases; bases outside gene matches: 6. The CDR3 totals 14 residues. The CDR3 protein is CASSRGRLDSPLHF. The CDR3, as DNA: TGTGCCAGCAGCAGGGGGCGCTTGGATTCACCCCTCCACTTT. The full variable domain, completed using reference TRBV5-4 and TRBJ1-6, is ETGVTQSPTHLIKTRGQQVTLRCSSQSGHNTVSWYQQALGQGPQFIFQYYREEENGRGNFPPRFSGLQFPNYSSELNVNALELDDSALYLCASSRGRLDSPLHFGNGTRLTVT.

The V call is TRBV10-3, the J call TRBJ1-6, with a weak D call TRBD1 (6 bases). The CDR3 length is 16 residues. From germline, CDR1 is ENHRY and CDR2 SYGVKD. V was trimmed by 3 bases and J by 0 bases, leaving 9 bases between them. CDR3 region: CAISETGSSYNSPLHF. The CDR3 bases are TGTGCCATCAGTGAAACAGGGAGCTCCTATAATTCACCCCTCCACTTT.

The V and J genes are TRBV19 and TRBJ1-5; perhaps TRBD1 as D (5 bases). Between the trimmed V and J ends, which lost 6 bases and 6 bases, there was a span of 18 bases. CDR1 is LNHDA and CDR2 is SQIVND in the germline V gene (reference sequence). This CDR3 region has 15 residues. The CDR3 spells CASRAGSSGGQPQHF. CDR3 in DNA: TGTGCCAGTAGAGCCGGTTCGAGCGGGGGTCAGCCCCAGCATTTT.

V is TRBV4-1 and J is TRBJ1-2; TRBD1 matches at 12 bases. Germline V CDR1 and CDR2: MGHRA, YSYEKL. The V segment lost 3 bases and the J segment 8 bases; nucleotides outside the gene matches: 7. The CDR3 is 15 amino acids. CDR3 residues: CASSQGQGADGGYTF. CDR3 sequence (DNA): TGCGCCAGCAGCCAGGGACAGGGGGCTGATGGCGGCTACACCTTC.

V usage is TRBV21-1 and J usage is TRBJ2-1; the D call in the table, TRBD2, was not verified against the DNA. TRBV21-1 is termed a pseudogene. CDR3 length equals 18 residues. The CDR3 region has the DNA TGTGCCAGCAGCTCCCCTCGCCGGGGGGTCCGACGAGGCGATGAGCAGTTCTTC. Encoded protein: CASSSPRRGVRRGDEQFF.

This chain links TRBV11-2 with TRBJ1-2; no clear D. V was pared by 2 bases and J by 2 bases, with 6 bases between. The CDR3 is 13 residues long. Germline V lookup: CDR1 SGHAT, CDR2 FQNNGV. The DNA for the CDR3 is TGTGCCAGCAGCTTAAGAGCAAACTATGGCTACACCTTC. Translated, it gives CASSLRANYGYTF.

The rearrangement uses TRBV5-1 and TRBJ2-1; D may be TRBD1 (5 bases). V shed 2 bases and J shed 6 bases, with 12 bases lying between them. CDR3 length equals 14 residues. CDR1 is SGHRS and CDR2 is YFSETQ in the germline V gene. CDR3 nucleotides: TGCGCCAGCAGCTTAATCGGACAAGCCAATGAGCAGTTCTTC. This sequence encodes CASSLIGQANEQFF. Full variable domain (rest looked up from reference TRBV5-1 and TRBJ2-1): KAGVTQTPRYLIKTRGQQVTLSCSPISGHRSVSWYQQTPGQGLQFLFEYFSETQRNKGNFPGRFSGRQFSNSRSEMNVSTLELGDSALYLCASSLIGQANEQFFGPGTRLTVL.